The rows below give T cell receptor beta chains drawn from one sample of a study of blood T cells in healthy people across ages. TCRdb re-analysed the 5' RACE reads in MiXCR, keeping a single row per CDR3 protein. Of roughly 930,000 distinct CDR3 sequences in the sample, approximately 49% are singletons; the top ten hold roughly an eighth. The sample taken for sequencing was blood. These receptors originate from a man aged 25 to 45 in good health. CDR3s include the opening cysteine and the closing phenylalanine or tryptophan. The order of the fields is clone size, J gene, V gene, D gene, CDR3 protein, CDR3 DNA. The D gene is left open where the match is weak. Size is omitted from some rows. Given values are once, few, many or a class for expanded clones.

few | TRBJ1-2 | TRBV3-1 | - | CASSHNGGGGPYGYTF | TGTGCCAGCAGCCATAATGGGGGAGGAGGACCCTATGGCTACACCTTC
- | TRBJ2-3 | TRBV7-6 | TRBD1 | CASSVTGNPRDTQYF | TGTGCCAGCAGCGTGACAGGGAACCCACGGGATACGCAGTATTTT
- | TRBJ1-1 | TRBV7-3 | - | CASSPNPGWTEAFF | TGTGCCAGCAGCCCTAACCCAGGATGGACTGAAGCTTTCTTT
- | TRBJ2-4 | TRBV19 | - | CASSRTGARGSIQYF | TGTGCCAGTAGTCGGACAGGCGCGCGGGGGAGCATTCAGTACTTC
few | TRBJ2-7 | TRBV7-9 | - | CASSLQTPYEQYF | TGTGCCAGCAGCTTACAGACGCCATACGAGCAGTACTTC
few | TRBJ2-3 | TRBV4-3 | - | CASSQDKGGAPTDTQYF | TGCGCCAGCAGCCAAGATAAGGGGGGGGCCCCTACAGATACGCAGTATTTT
- | TRBJ2-7 | TRBV20-1 | - | CSARAGYEQYF | TGCAGTGCTAGAGCAGGTTACGAGCAGTACTTC
few | TRBJ2-5 | TRBV2 | - | CASSAGQQETQYF | TGTGCCAGCAGTGCGGGACAACAAGAGACCCAGTACTTC
- | TRBJ2-3 | TRBV6-1 | TRBD1 | CASSWDRNTDTQYF | TGTGCCAGCAGCTGGGACAGGAACACAGATACGCAGTATTTT
many | TRBJ2-3 | TRBV27 | - | CASSLWGDPTDTQYF | TGTGCCAGCAGTTTATGGGGGGACCCCACAGATACGCAGTATTTT
few | TRBJ1-1 | TRBV12-3/TRBV12-4 | - | CASGSTGTAEAFF | TGTGCCAGCGGGTCTACAGGGACGGCTGAAGCTTTCTTT
- | TRBJ2-7 | TRBV2 | - | CATRSRAGDLSYEQYF | TGTGCCACCCGTTCGCGGGCAGGGGATCTCTCCTACGAGCAGTACTTC
many | TRBJ2-6 | TRBV18 | - | CASSPNRQGLSGANVLTF | TGTGCCAGCTCACCAAATAGGCAGGGACTCTCTGGGGCCAACGTCCTGACTTTC
- | TRBJ2-1 | TRBV12-3/TRBV12-4 | - | CASRGPTGDEQFF | TGTGCCAGCAGGGGCCCGACGGGGGATGAGCAGTTCTTC
- | TRBJ1-5 | TRBV4-2 | TRBD1 | CASSPFAGTGGQPQHF | TGTGCCAGCAGCCCCTTTGCCGGGACAGGGGGACAGCCCCAGCATTTT
- | TRBJ2-1 | TRBV10-3 | - | CAISDGGAIYNEQFF | TGTGCCATCAGTGATGGCGGGGCGATATACAATGAGCAGTTCTTC
few | TRBJ2-3 | TRBV12-3/TRBV12-4 | TRBD2 | CASSSPRGGVIDTQYF | TGTGCCAGCAGTTCCCCCCGGGGGGGCGTTATAGATACGCAGTATTTT
- | TRBJ1-2 | TRBV6-1 | - | CASSLLRGGNGYTF | TGTGCCAGCAGTCTTCTCAGGGGAGGTAATGGCTACACCTTC
- | TRBJ1-4 | TRBV7-9 | - | CASSSQGPNEKLFF | TGTGCCAGCAGCTCTCAGGGGCCTAATGAAAAACTGTTTTTT
- | TRBJ2-7 | TRBV11-1 | TRBD2 | CASSLNLGAGVSYEQYF | TGTGCCAGCAGCTTAAACTTGGGAGCGGGGGTTTCCTACGAGCAGTACTTC
many | TRBJ2-1 | TRBV6-2/TRBV6-3 | - | CASRSTSQTTNEQFF | TGTGCCAGCAGATCTACTAGCCAGACCACCAATGAGCAGTTCTTC
few | TRBJ2-6 | TRBV20-1 | - | CSARHRAGANVLTF | TGCAGTGCTAGACACAGGGCTGGGGCCAACGTCCTGACTTTC
- | TRBJ2-5 | TRBV6-5 | - | CASSPWTVGGETQYF | TGTGCCAGCAGTCCCTGGACTGTGGGAGGAGAGACCCAGTACTTC
- | TRBJ1-2 | TRBV12-3/TRBV12-4 | - | CASGEGLSYGYTF | TGTGCCAGCGGGGAGGGGTTGTCCTATGGCTACACCTTC
- | TRBJ2-3 | TRBV5-1 | TRBD2 | CASSPVAGEDTQYF | TGCGCCAGCAGCCCCGTAGCGGGGGAAGATACGCAGTATTTT
- | TRBJ1-6 | TRBV5-1 | TRBD1 | CASSLSQTGGNSPLHF | TGCGCCAGCAGCTTATCCCAGACAGGGGGTAATTCACCCCTCCACTTT
- | TRBJ2-1 | TRBV11-3 | TRBD1 | CASSSGTGTRNEQFF | TGTGCCAGCAGCAGCGGGACAGGGACGAGAAATGAGCAGTTCTTC
few | TRBJ2-3 | TRBV6-1 | TRBD1 | CASSVRDRVPPDTQYF | TGTGCCAGCAGTGTTCGGGACAGGGTCCCCCCAGATACGCAGTATTTT
- | TRBJ2-3 | TRBV9 | - | CASSVMGVAPTDTQYF | TGTGCCAGCAGCGTTATGGGGGTGGCACCCACAGATACGCAGTATTTT
- | TRBJ2-3 | TRBV12-3/TRBV12-4 | TRBD2 | CASSWPGRAGTDTQYF | TGTGCCAGCAGCTGGCCCGGGCGAGCGGGGACAGATACGCAGTATTTT
- | TRBJ2-1 | TRBV14 | - | CASSQVRGPSYNEQFF | TGTGCCAGCAGCCAAGTTAGGGGCCCCTCCTACAATGAGCAGTTCTTC
few | TRBJ1-5 | TRBV6-5 | - | CASSYSRSNQPQHF | TGTGCCAGCAGTTACTCGAGAAGCAATCAGCCCCAGCATTTT
- | TRBJ2-4 | TRBV3-1 | - | CARSQGGLAFLAKNIQYF | TGTGCCCGCAGCCAAGGTGGCCTAGCGTTCCTAGCCAAAAACATTCAGTACTTC
- | TRBJ2-1 | TRBV7-2 | TRBD2 | CASSLGGLAGINNEQFF | TGTGCCAGCAGCTTAGGAGGACTAGCGGGGATCAACAATGAGCAGTTCTTC
- | TRBJ2-1 | TRBV20-1 | - | CSASVSGGADEQFF | TGCAGTGCTAGTGTTTCAGGGGGGGCAGATGAGCAGTTCTTC
few | TRBJ2-1 | TRBV29-1 | TRBD2 | CSYGRGERQFF | TGCAGCTACGGCCGGGGGGAGCGGCAGTTCTTC
- | TRBJ2-4 | TRBV7-2 | TRBD1 | CASSSGTGRNIQYF | TGTGCCAGCAGCTCCGGGACAGGCCGAAACATTCAGTACTTC
- | TRBJ1-1 | TRBV29-1 | - | CSVELGLMNTEAFF | TGCAGCGTTGAACTCGGCCTCATGAACACTGAAGCTTTCTTT
- | TRBJ1-3 | TRBV6-6 | - | CASSRDLGNTIYF | TGTGCCAGCAGCAGGGATCTTGGAAACACCATATATTTT
- | TRBJ1-1 | TRBV6-2/TRBV6-3 | - | CASSPPLLGRNSMNTEAFF | TGTGCCAGCAGTCCCCCTCTGTTAGGACGAAACTCCATGAACACTGAAGCTTTCTTT
- | TRBJ2-5 | TRBV2 | - | CAGGRTETQYF | TGTGCCGGCGGACGGACAGAGACCCAGTACTTC
- | TRBJ2-1 | TRBV10-3 | TRBD2 | CAISRIAGPYNEQFF | TGTGCCATCAGCCGTATAGCGGGGCCCTACAATGAGCAGTTCTTC
few | TRBJ2-5 | TRBV3-1 | - | CASSQDEVEETQYF | TGTGCCAGCAGCCAAGACGAGGTTGAAGAGACCCAGTACTTC
- | TRBJ2-5 | TRBV7-2 | - | CASSLAWETQYF | TGTGCCAGCAGCTTAGCATGGGAGACCCAGTACTTC
many | TRBJ2-1 | TRBV7-2 | - | CASSTGGSSYNEQFF | TGTGCCAGCAGCACCGGGGGCAGCTCCTACAATGAGCAGTTCTTC
- | TRBJ2-7 | TRBV29-1 | - | CSVEGGDSLRYEQYF | TGCAGCGTTGAAGGTGGGGACTCCCTAAGGTACGAGCAGTACTTC